Listed below are T cell receptor beta chains from one sample, sequenced in a study of T cells after yellow fever vaccination. TCRdb fed the 5' RACE reads into MiXCR, producing one record per CDR3 protein. Among roughly 400,000 distinct CDR3 sequences, around 19% were seen once, and the ten largest hold 15% to 20%. Sequencing used PBMCs, obtained before the yellow fever booster vaccination. The receptors shown here come from a man between 18 and 29 years old who received the YFV17D yellow fever vaccine. Each CDR3 is given with its conserved first and last residue. A D gene is named only where the DNA matches it firmly. Clone size, where shown, is once, few, many, or a class for clones that have expanded.

abundance	d_gene	v_gene	j_gene	CDR3aa	CDR3nt
-	-	TRBV27	TRBJ2-2	CASSDSPLGRRLFF	TGTGCCAGCAGTGATTCACCCCTGGGGCGTCGGCTGTTTTTT
many	-	TRBV24-1	TRBJ1-1	CATSDLGTLRPEAFF	TGTGCCACCAGTGATTTGGGCACACTCAGGCCTGAAGCTTTCTTT
few	-	TRBV20-1	TRBJ2-5	CSARDLFGTFQETQYF	TGCAGTGCTAGAGATCTTTTCGGTACATTCCAAGAGACCCAGTACTTC
few	-	TRBV18	TRBJ2-7	CASSPFFQGSWGDYEQYF	TGTGCCAGCTCACCATTCTTCCAGGGTTCGTGGGGTGATTACGAGCAGTACTTC
many	-	TRBV7-2	TRBJ2-7	CASSPNRVQEQYF	TGTGCCAGCAGCCCCAACAGGGTGCAAGAGCAGTACTTC
few	-	TRBV7-3	TRBJ1-6	CASSLQAGRGAPLHF	TGTGCCAGCAGCCTGCAGGCAGGCCGTGGGGCACCCCTCCACTTT
-	TRBD1	TRBV7-6	TRBJ1-2	CASSSGGQGIYGYTF	TGTGCCAGCAGCTCCGGAGGACAGGGTATTTATGGCTACACCTTC
-	TRBD2	TRBV9	TRBJ2-2	CASGGTSAANTGELFF	TGTGCCAGCGGGGGGACTAGCGCGGCGAACACCGGGGAGCTGTTTTTT
many	-	TRBV7-9	TRBJ1-4	CASSLAGNEKLFF	TGTGCCAGCAGCTTAGCAGGGAATGAAAAACTGTTTTTT
few	-	TRBV7-3	TRBJ2-1	CASSLSTLRRNEQFF	TGTGCCAGCAGCTTAAGTACCCTCAGGAGGAATGAGCAGTTCTTC
few	TRBD2	TRBV7-9	TRBJ2-7	CASSQAGASYEQYF	TGTGCCAGCAGCCAAGCGGGGGCCTCCTACGAGCAGTACTTC
-	TRBD2	TRBV2	TRBJ2-1	CASGTTSDNEQFF	TGTGCCAGCGGGACTACTTCCGACAATGAGCAGTTCTTC
few	-	TRBV4-3	TRBJ2-2	CASSQASLSIGELFF	TGCGCCAGCAGCCAAGCGAGCTTATCCATCGGGGAGCTGTTTTTT
few	-	TRBV30	TRBJ2-4	CAWAEVNIQYF	TGTGCCTGGGCCGAAGTGAACATTCAGTACTTC
-	-	TRBV25-1	TRBJ2-4	CASSEGVLGAKNIQYF	TGTGCCAGCAGTGAGGGCGTCCTGGGGGCCAAAAACATTCAGTACTTC
-	-	TRBV15	TRBJ2-3	CATSPRKEADTQYF	TGTGCCACCTCTCCTAGGAAGGAGGCAGATACGCAGTATTTT
-	-	TRBV4-3	TRBJ2-5	CASSQAPPGETQYF	TGCGCCAGCAGCCAAGCCCCTCCGGGGGAGACCCAGTACTTC
-	-	TRBV6-5	TRBJ1-1	CASSYSLGSVAEAFF	TGTGCCAGCAGTTACTCCCTGGGGAGTGTCGCTGAAGCTTTCTTT
few	TRBD1	TRBV12-3/TRBV12-4	TRBJ1-2	CASSFEEGGRYGYTF	TGTGCCAGCAGTTTTGAGGAAGGGGGCAGGTATGGCTACACCTTC
few	TRBD1	TRBV5-1	TRBJ2-6	CASSAGTGSGANVLTF	TGCGCCAGCAGCGCCGGGACAGGGTCTGGGGCCAACGTCCTGACTTTC
-	-	TRBV6-5	TRBJ1-1	CASSYGGVRTEAFF	TGTGCCAGCAGTTACGGGGGCGTTCGCACTGAAGCTTTCTTT
once	TRBD1	TRBV2	TRBJ2-5	CASSGTGDTQYF	TGTGCCAGCAGTGGGACAGGGGACACCCAGTACTTC
few	-	TRBV5-1	TRBJ2-7	CASSFGQPYEQYF	TGCGCCAGCAGCTTCGGACAGCCCTACGAGCAGTACTTC
-	TRBD2	TRBV4-2	TRBJ2-6	CASSHIGTSGAGANVLTF	TGTGCCAGCAGCCACATCGGGACTAGCGGGGCTGGGGCCAACGTCCTGACTTTC
-	TRBD1	TRBV4-3	TRBJ2-2	CASSSGQGAAAHGELFF	TGCGCCAGCAGCTCCGGACAGGGGGCGGCGGCTCACGGGGAGCTGTTTTTT
few	-	TRBV28	TRBJ1-2	CASSLPRRYGYTF	TGTGCCAGCAGTTTACCACGGCGCTATGGCTACACCTTC
few	-	TRBV29-1	TRBJ2-3	CSVEFLTSTDTQYF	TGCAGCGTTGAATTCCTGACTAGCACAGATACGCAGTATTTT
-	TRBD2	TRBV7-2	TRBJ2-2	CASSPDTSGRPSSGELFF	TGTGCCAGCAGCCCTGACACTAGCGGGAGGCCATCTTCCGGGGAGCTGTTTTTT
-	-	TRBV28	TRBJ1-5	CASRGWDGQPQHF	TGTGCCAGCAGGGGGTGGGACGGTCAGCCCCAGCATTTT
few	-	TRBV5-1	TRBJ1-1	CASSFGVRLNTEAFF	TGCGCCAGCAGCTTCGGAGTCAGATTGAACACTGAAGCTTTCTTT
-	-	TRBV6-5	TRBJ1-2	CASSYSTAGNLWGYTF	TGTGCCAGCAGTTACTCGACGGCAGGGAATCTCTGGGGCTACACCTTC
few	-	TRBV6-5	TRBJ2-5	CASRPTWGETQYF	TGTGCCAGCAGACCTACGTGGGGGGAGACCCAGTACTTC
few	-	TRBV20-1	TRBJ1-2	CSAGSSSGYTF	TGCAGTGCTGGATCCTCTAGTGGCTACACCTTC
few	-	TRBV25-1	TRBJ1-1	CASSVLGGETEAFF	TGTGCCAGCAGTGTTCTGGGGGGTGAGACTGAAGCTTTCTTT
few	TRBD2	TRBV7-2	TRBJ2-2	CASSPISSGGYTGELFF	TGTGCCAGCAGCCCCATCAGTAGCGGGGGGTACACCGGGGAGCTGTTTTTT
-	TRBD1	TRBV5-1	TRBJ2-6	CASSTDRGTFPGANVLTF	TGCGCCAGCAGCACGGACAGGGGCACGTTCCCTGGGGCCAACGTCCTGACTTTC
-	TRBD1	TRBV7-2	TRBJ1-4	CASSLQDRTNEKLFF	TGTGCCAGCAGCCTTCAGGACAGGACTAATGAAAAACTGTTTTTT
few	-	TRBV7-6	TRBJ1-4	CASSLEVKGLGELFF	TGTGCCAGCAGCTTAGAGGTTAAGGGGCTTGGGGAACTGTTTTTT
few	TRBD1	TRBV5-1	TRBJ1-6	CASSTRQGPRDSPLHF	TGCGCCAGCAGCACCCGACAGGGGCCAAGGGATTCACCCCTCCACTTT
-	TRBD1	TRBV28	TRBJ1-5	CASSPPRGRRIDQPQHF	TGTGCCAGCAGCCCCCCGAGGGGGCGCCGTATCGATCAGCCCCAGCATTTT
-	-	TRBV5-1	TRBJ1-3	CASRMTGGTGNTIYF	TGCGCCAGCAGGATGACTGGGGGGACTGGAAACACCATATATTTT
few	-	TRBV7-2	TRBJ1-1	CASSTRQLMNTEAFF	TGTGCCAGCAGCACGCGACAGCTCATGAACACTGAAGCTTTCTTT
-	-	TRBV7-9	TRBJ2-5	CASSSRAIRETQYF	TGTGCCAGCAGCTCCCGGGCTATCAGAGAGACCCAGTACTTC
few	-	TRBV5-5	TRBJ1-2	CASSQVTANYGYTF	TGTGCCAGCAGCCAGGTTACGGCTAACTATGGCTACACCTTC
few	-	TRBV3-1	TRBJ2-7	CASSQRGSYEQYF	TGTGCCAGCAGCCAAAGGGGTTCCTACGAGCAGTACTTC
-	-	TRBV28	TRBJ2-7	CASSFAEQYF	TGTGCCAGCAGTTTTGCCGAGCAGTACTTC
many	-	TRBV12-3/TRBV12-4	TRBJ1-6	CASRHQIQPSYNSPLHF	TGTGCCTCTAGACACCAAATACAACCCTCCTATAATTCACCCCTCCACTTT
-	-	TRBV5-1	TRBJ2-3	CASSLSGIITDTQYF	TGCGCCAGCAGCTTGTCAGGGATAATCACAGATACGCAGTATTTT
many	TRBD2	TRBV6-5	TRBJ2-1	CASSGGSSGEKYNEQFF	TGTGCCAGCAGCGGTGGGAGTAGCGGGGAGAAGTACAATGAGCAGTTCTTC
few	-	TRBV12-3/TRBV12-4	TRBJ2-3	CASSLEQNTDTQYF	TGTGCCAGCAGTTTAGAACAGAACACAGATACGCAGTATTTT
few	-	TRBV12-3/TRBV12-4	TRBJ2-4	CASSPRQRAKNIQYF	TGTGCCAGCAGCCCGCGCCAGAGAGCCAAAAACATTCAGTACTTC